The rows below give T cell receptor beta chains drawn from one sample of a study of T cell responses to AZD1222 COVID-19 vaccine. The table came from immunoSEQ multiplex PCR; TCRdb's copy has only in-frame clones and leaves some out. The sample holds 200,000 or so clones, approximately 86% seen once. Source: peripheral blood, taken on day 0 of AZD1222 vaccination. Receptors originate from an adult in good health. Both conserved end residues are part of each CDR3. The D gene is left open where the match is weak. Clone size is stated in some rows and not others, as once, few, many or a class when expanded.

abundance	v_gene	j_gene	d_gene	CDR3nt	CDR3aa
-	TRBV5-4	TRBJ2-3	TRBD2	TGTGCCAGCAGCTCAACAGCGGGGGGATCAACTAGCACAGATACGCAGTATTTT	CASSSTAGGSTSTDTQYF
-	TRBV12-3/TRBV12-4	TRBJ2-7	-	TGTGCCAGCAGTCTTCGGGACGAGCAGTACTTC	CASSLRDEQYF
-	TRBV14	TRBJ1-2	TRBD1	TGTGCCAGCAGCTGGGACAGTAACTATGGCTACACCTTC	CASSWDSNYGYTF
-	TRBV12-5	TRBJ1-2	TRBD1	TGTGCTAGTGCCCAGGGGACAGGTTCTAACTATGGCTACACCTTC	CASAQGTGSNYGYTF
-	TRBV10-3	TRBJ1-2	-	TGTGCCATCAACGGAGGGTACTATGGCTACACCTTC	CAINGGYYGYTF
-	TRBV25-1	TRBJ2-3	TRBD2	TGTGCCAGCAGTAGAGGAATTAGCGGGGGGGGTACAGATACGCAGTATTTT	CASSRGISGGGTDTQYF
-	TRBV7-9	TRBJ2-3	TRBD2	TGTGCCAGCAGCTTATCTTTAGCGGGGGGTCGCACAGATACGCAGTATTTT	CASSLSLAGGRTDTQYF
-	TRBV29-1	TRBJ1-1	-	TGCAGTGCTGTAGGTAGTGACACTGAAGCTTTCTTT	CSAVGSDTEAFF
-	TRBV6-5	TRBJ2-7	TRBD2	TGTGCCACCGGGGGGGGCTCCTACGAGCAGTACTTC	CATGGGSYEQYF
-	TRBV6-4	TRBJ2-2	-	TGTGCCAGCAGCAAGACCGGGACCGACACCGGGGAGCTGTTTTTT	CASSKTGTDTGELFF
-	TRBV7-2	TRBJ1-4	-	TGTGCCAGCAGTCGGACGGTTGCAACTAATGAAAAACTGTTTTTT	CASSRTVATNEKLFF
-	TRBV11-2	TRBJ1-6	-	TGTGCCAGCAGCTTAGGGGCTCCCAGTTCACCCCTCCACTTT	CASSLGAPSSPLHF
-	TRBV7-9	TRBJ1-5	TRBD1	TGTGCCAGCAGCAGATCAGGGGGCTCAGACAATCAGCCCCAGCATTTT	CASSRSGGSDNQPQHF
once	TRBV2	TRBJ1-2	-	TGTGCCAGCCCCCACGCCCCATCCGGGACCGGGTATGGCTACACCTTC	CASPHAPSGTGYGYTF
-	TRBV19	TRBJ1-4	-	TGTGCCAGTAGTATAGGGCAGCGGGAAAAACTGTTTTTT	CASSIGQREKLFF
-	TRBV5-1	TRBJ2-1	TRBD1	TGCGCCAGCAGCTTGGACAGGGGCTCCTACAATGAGCAGTTCTTC	CASSLDRGSYNEQFF
once	TRBV7-2	TRBJ1-6	TRBD1	TGTGCCAGCAGCATCCCCGACAGGGGGAATTCACCCCTCCACTTT	CASSIPDRGNSPLHF
-	TRBV3-1/TRBV3-2	TRBJ2-5	-	TGTGCCAGCAGCCAACTGATAGAGACCCAGTACTTC	CASSQLIETQYF
-	TRBV2	TRBJ1-1	-	TGTGCCAGCAACCGACCGTCGAGGGCCACTGAAGCTTTCTTT	CASNRPSRATEAFF
-	TRBV4-2	TRBJ1-1	-	TGTGCCAGCAGCCAAGATCTTCAGGGAAGGGAAGCTTTCTTT	CASSQDLQGREAFF